The present TCR beta chain was sequenced within a study of blood T cell repertoires in COVID-19. The overall study: Donors in the United States, Italy and Spain gave samples during acute or convalescent COVID-19. The cDNA or gDNA used as material had been derived from T cells, B-cell-depleted T cells, or PBMCs.

V dropped 4 bases and J dropped 4; count of bases not matched to a gene: 12. The CDR3 runs to 17 residues. Germline CDR1 is KGHDR and CDR2 is SFDVKD. Per the authors' pipeline: Amplification from reference gene primers served as the basis for estimated nucleated cell counts. Method: immunoSEQ multiplex PCR; TCRdb's copy keeps in-frame clones and lacks some. V and J calls and clone size are those listed in that table; D and trimming were worked out from the DNA. The sample records roughly 340,000 clones, 85% to 90% being singletons. This clonotype was obtained from a woman aged 70-85 years with COVID-19, enrolled during active disease. The sequencing sample was made of peripheral blood. This sequence joins TRBV24-1 and TRBJ2-1; 7 bases line up with TRBD1. This CDR3 reads CATSDQRQGMKYNEQFF. CDR3 DNA sequence: TGTGCCACCAGTGACCAGCGACAGGGAATGAAATACAATGAGCAGTTCTTC.